This T cell receptor beta chain was profiled in a study of blood T cell repertoires in COVID-19 (dated by TCRdb to the early 2020s). Background on the whole study: Samples covering the acute and convalescent phases of COVID-19 were provided by collaborators in the United States, Italy and Spain. The material from the prospective study consisted of cDNA or gDNA derived from T cells, B-cell-depleted T cells, or PBMCs. Subjects who had been exposed to COVID-19, were actively infected with it, or had recovered from it provided the deeply sampled blood TCRbeta repertoires that made up the dataset. The repertoires were released in a freely available public database meant as a resource for research on the immune response to SARS-CoV-2. Samples were obtained from the ongoing ImmuneRACE study (first 160 participants) and from some 1,200 subjects provided by 6 global collaborators. Nearly every sample came with metadata listing a de-identified subject ID, COVID-19 status, age in years and sex. HLA class I and class II types, where available, came from metadata supplied by the sample provider rather than from assay-based typing. On the study overall, not on this receptor specifically: Clinical and demographic metadata were provided uncurated, with the amount varying by source and participant.

The germline V gene (reference sequence) supplies CDR1 LNHDA and CDR2 SQIVND. At the junction V is shortened by 6 bases and J by 4 bases; bases outside the gene matches: 6. Including cysteine and phenylalanine, the CDR3 has 15 amino acids. Left in the record is the CDR3 DNA by itself, 45 bases read in frame from the first base. TCRbeta CDR3 regions were amplified from genomic DNA using the immunoSEQ Assay, a bias-controlled multiplex PCR. The authors' analysis ran thus. Nucleated cell counts per sample were estimated from amplification of reference gene primers within the assay. To quantify the absolute abundance of each unique TCRbeta CDR3 rearrangement, sequence reads were collapsed and filtered. For each sample, productive Simpson clonality was calculated as the square root of Simpson's diversity index across productive rearrangements. TCRdb took over this immuneACCESS table, retaining in-frame rearrangements with V and J assigned. Such tables are incomplete; in checked studies, under half of the missing clones stem from an unresolved V gene, and the remainder is unexplained. V and J calls and clone size are those listed in that table; D and trimming were worked out from the DNA. Present in this sample are 48,000 or so clones, around 90% of which were seen just once. The ten largest make up around 3.1% of the sample.

A word on this clone: Its antigen remains undetermined. The sample holds no much larger clone one base away, and base qualities are not on file.

Collaborating institutions collected whole blood in K2EDTA tubes following their own protocols. For TCRbeta analysis, collaborators shipped samples in one of three forms: frozen whole blood, isolated PBMCs, or DNA extracted from either of those sample types. The TCR comes from a human donor in a cohort sampled during active COVID-19. The chain couples TRBV19 to TRBJ2-1; 10 middle bases align to TRBD2. The sequenced sample was peripheral blood. The CDR3 protein sequence reads: CASSTLAGVYNEQFF. The sequenced DNA is TGTGCCAGTAGCACTCTAGCGGGAGTTTACAATGAGCAGTTCTTC. This CDR3, with the reference TRBV19 and TRBJ2-1 proteins standing in past its ends, gives the full variable domain DGGITQSPKYLFRKEGQNVTLSCEQNLNHDAMYWYRQDPGQGLRLIYYSQIVNDFQKGDIAEGYSVSREKKESFPLTVTSAQKNPTAFYLCASSTLAGVYNEQFFGPGTRLTVL.